This T cell receptor (beta chain) was recovered during a study of technical replicates of blood from a handful of donors. This CDR3 spans 13 amino acids. V lost 2 bases, J lost 4 bases, and 8 bases lay in between. Germline V gene data show CDR1 as SGHRS and CDR2 as YFSETQ. Clones were sequenced by immunoSEQ multiplex PCR, and TCRdb holds only the in-frame ones, with some missing. The data contain about 88,000 clones, around 90% of them singletons. The sequence came from a human donor in good health. This chain connects TRBV5-1 to TRBJ2-3; D is perhaps TRBD1 (5 bases). Input material: T cells isolated from PBMCs. DNA of the CDR3: TGCGCCAGCAGCTTCCAGGGCGCAGATACGCAGTATTTT. It yields the protein CASSFQGADTQYF.